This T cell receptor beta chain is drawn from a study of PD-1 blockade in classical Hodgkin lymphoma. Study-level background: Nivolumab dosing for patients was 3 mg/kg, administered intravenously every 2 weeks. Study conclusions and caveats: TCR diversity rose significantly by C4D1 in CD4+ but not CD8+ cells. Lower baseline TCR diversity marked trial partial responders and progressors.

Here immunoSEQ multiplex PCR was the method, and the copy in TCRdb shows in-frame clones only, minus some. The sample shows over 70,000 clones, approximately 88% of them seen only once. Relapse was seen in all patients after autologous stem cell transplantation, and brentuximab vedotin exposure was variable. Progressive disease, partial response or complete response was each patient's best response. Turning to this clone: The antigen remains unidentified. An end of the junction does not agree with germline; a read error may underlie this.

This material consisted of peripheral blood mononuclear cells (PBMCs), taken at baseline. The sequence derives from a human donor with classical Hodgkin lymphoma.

CDR3 in amino acids: CASSCDREYF. DNA for the CDR3: TGTGCCAGCAGCTGTGACAGGGAATACTTC. The V gene is TRBV6-9, the J gene TRBJ1-2, with 7 nucleotides matching TRBD1. This CDR3 is built from 10 residues. Germline CDR1 reads MNHGY; CDR2 reads SVAAGI.